A single sample is the source of the 6 T cell receptor beta chains below, sequenced in a study of long-term antiretroviral therapy in people with HIV. Run at survey level, the immunoSEQ assay was version v3.0. Method: immunoSEQ multiplex PCR; TCRdb's copy keeps in-frame clones and lacks some. The sample holds about 25,000 clones, just over 85% seen once. This specimen was unsorted PBMCs, taken 1.2 years after starting antiretroviral therapy. These receptors all stem from a man in his forties or fifties with HIV.

The rearrangement links TRBV19 to TRBJ1-1; 8 nucleotides agree with TRBD1. Germline CDR1 is LNHDA and CDR2 is SQIVND (reference sequence). Unmatched junction bases numbered 15, after V lost 7 bases and J lost 5 bases. The CDR3 is 16 amino acids. The CDR3 reads CASTMGTGDFRTEAFF. Written as DNA, the CDR3 is TGTGCCAGTACCATGGGGACAGGAGATTTTCGAACTGAAGCTTTCTTT. The whole variable domain, filled in from reference TRBV19 and TRBJ1-1, reads DGGITQSPKYLFRKEGQNVTLSCEQNLNHDAMYWYRQDPGQGLRLIYYSQIVNDFQKGDIAEGYSVSREKKESFPLTVTSAQKNPTAFYLCASTMGTGDFRTEAFFGQGTRLTVV.

The J gene is TRBJ1-2, the V gene TRBV5-6, with D perhaps matching TRBD1 (6 bases). Trimming took off 2 bases at V and 8 bases at J, with 16 bases between the two ends. This CDR3 has 14 residues. Per germline, CDR1 SGHDT and CDR2 YYEEEE. CDR3 in DNA: TGTGCCAGCAGCTTTGGGGAGGGGGTAGGCGGCTACACCTTC. It is translated as CASSFGEGVGGYTF.

The chain links TRBV5-1 to TRBJ2-1; D remains unclear. The germline gives CDR1 SGHRS, CDR2 YFSETQ. There are 14 residues in the CDR3. V lost 0 bases and J 8 bases, leaving 12 bases between the germline ends. CDR3 sequence (DNA): TGCGCCAGCAGCTTGGCCGTAGGGAAGGATGAGCAGTTCTTC. Encoded protein: CASSLAVGKDEQFF.

V usage is TRBV6-6 and J usage is TRBJ1-5; weak D call: TRBD1 (5 bases). Germline V CDR1 and CDR2: MNHNY, SVGAGI (reference sequence). V lost 5 bases to trimming and J lost 4 bases, with 18 bases between them. The CDR3 is 16 amino acids. The CDR3 is CASSTLPGADNQPQHF. CDR3 coding DNA: TGTGCCAGCAGTACGTTACCCGGGGCGGATAATCAGCCCCAGCATTTT.

This clone showed up just once. This chain joins TRBV21-1 and TRBJ1-5; TRBD1, the D gene given by the table, was not confirmed from the DNA. TRBV21-1 is reported as a pseudogene. The CDR3 runs 21 residues. CDR3 residues: CASSAPPRSGQGGYSNQPQHF. CDR3 nucleotide sequence: TGTGCCAGCTCAGCCCCCCCCCGCTCGGGACAGGGGGGTTATAGCAATCAGCCCCAGCATTTT.

In its sample, this clone was seen a few times. This chain links TRBV6-5 with TRBJ2-7; a weak D match, TRBD2 (6 bases). The length of the CDR3 is 13 residues. V was pared by 6 bases and J by 0 bases, with 9 bases between. Germline CDR1 MNHEY, CDR2 SVGAGI. The chain's CDR3 is CASSYSGSYEQYF. CDR3 DNA: TGTGCCAGCAGCTATAGCGGCTCCTACGAGCAGTACTTC.